This paragraph reports one TCR beta chain. Its antigen remains unknown. Losses at the gene ends were 7 bases for V and 2 bases for J; bases not matched to a gene: 7. CDR3 length equals 14 residues. Germline V gene sequence: CDR1 WSHSY, CDR2 SAAADI. This sample stems from a study of cytomegalovirus exposure and HLA in healthy donors. Study overall: As released early, the data held roughly 85 million unique TCRs from HLA-typed donors.

These donors, healthy bone marrow donors, were studied. Findings and limits, study-wide: The authors later found HLA-associated TCR beta chains more clonally expanded than equally common others. CMV antigen specificity of three CMV-associated chains was confirmed in vitro.

A multiplex PCR was run with 60 Vbeta primers and 13 Jbeta primers. Clones were sequenced by immunoSEQ multiplex PCR, and TCRdb holds only the in-frame ones, with some missing. Here the sample spans 33,000 or so clones, approximately 76% being singletons. The sequence was obtained from a woman aged 25 to 39 in good health and CMV-seropositive. The specimen was PBMCs. V gene TRBV10-2 combines with J gene TRBJ1-1; 7 positions match TRBD1. The DNA of the CDR3 is TGCGCCAGCACCCCCGGACAGGCCAACACTGAAGCTTTCTTT. Translation gives CASTPGQANTEAFF.